The 22 T cell receptor beta chains given below trace back to one sample, sequenced in a study of T-cell memory formation after mild COVID-19 (dated by TCRdb to the early 2020s). The library was made by 5' RACE. The sequencing machine was an Illumina NovaSeq 6000. The raw public reads went through TCRdb reprocessing: fastp at Q25, MiXCR clone calling, in-frame beta chains kept. Entries are consolidated by CDR3 protein sequence, retaining the most common genes and DNA. A total of just over 400,000 distinct CDR3 sequences appear in this sample, 20% to 25% of them only once. 13% of the sample is in the top ten clones. Sequences were obtained from PBMCs or a T cell subset sorted from them (not recorded which). These receptor sequences come from an adult woman who had mild COVID-19 (a few samples of this study predate the infection). The sample titles of this study are shuffled in the database, so cell type and time point are left out; the donor was told from shared clones.

This clonotype was counted a few times. The V and J genes are TRBV6-2 or TRBV6-3 and TRBJ1-5; D may be TRBD1 (6 bases). Trimming pared 8 bases from V and 0 bases from J, leaving 11 bases between. CDR1 MNHEY and CDR2 SVGEGT come from the germline V gene. The CDR3 runs to 14 residues. The CDR3 DNA follows: TGTGCCAGCCAGGGGAGTTATAGCAATCAGCCCCAGCATTTT. Its translation: CASQGSYSNQPQHF.

This clonotype was picked up a small number of times. V usage is TRBV15 and J usage is TRBJ1-4; D uncertain. Germline assignment: CDR1 LNHNV and CDR2 YYDKDF (reference sequence). V lost 9 bases, J lost 5 bases, and 19 bases lay in between. The CDR3 extends over 15 amino acids. The CDR3 is CATSIVFSGNEKLFF. CDR3 in DNA: TGTGCCACGTCAATCGTCTTTTCGGGGAATGAAAAACTGTTTTTT.

The table lists this clonotype with a few counts. This CDR3 is CASSSAGQGNTEAFF. The CDR3 coding sequence is TGCGCCAGCAGCTCGGCCGGACAGGGGAACACTGAAGCTTTCTTT. The chain employs TRBV5-1 and TRBJ1-1, with TRBD1 matching 8 bases. The CDR3 sequence is 15 residues long. The V segment lost 3 bases and the J segment 1 base; nucleotides outside the gene matches: 5. Germline CDR1 SGHRS, CDR2 YFSETQ.

This chain joins TRBV4-1 and TRBJ2-2; TRBD2 agrees at 14 bases. CDR3 length: 16 amino acids. V was clipped by 4 bases and J by 6 bases; unmatched bases: 4. Per the germline V gene, CDR1 is MGHRA and CDR2 is YSYEKL. The CDR3: CASSPRLAGGPGELFF. The CDR3 DNA reads TGCGCCAGCAGCCCGAGACTAGCGGGGGGGCCCGGGGAGCTGTTTTTT.

This clonotype was seen at least ten times. The chain joins TRBV5-1 to TRBJ1-2; 8 positions agree with TRBD1. CDR3 length equals 14 residues. Germline values: CDR1 SGHRS, CDR2 YFSETQ. The V and J ends lost 4 bases and 6 bases, in that order; junction bases with no gene match: 8. CDR3 nucleotides: TGCGCCAGCAGCCCCTCGGGACAGGACGATGGCTACACCTTC. Protein sequence: CASSPSGQDDGYTF.

The chain couples TRBV7-3 to TRBJ2-5; D perhaps matches TRBD2 (6 bases). Trimming pared 6 bases from V and 4 bases from J, leaving 21 bases between. This CDR3 has 16 amino acids. From germline, CDR1 is SGHTA and CDR2 FQGTGA. This chain's CDR3 is CASSPNGAGFGETQYF. The CDR3 nucleotides read TGTGCCAGCAGTCCCAACGGCGCGGGGTTCGGAGAGACCCAGTACTTC.

This clonotype was seen a few times. J is TRBJ1-1 and V is TRBV5-1; D perhaps matches TRBD1 (6 bases). The germline V gene encodes CDR1 SGHRS and CDR2 YFSETQ. This CDR3 has 16 amino acids. V lost 4 bases and J 5 bases, leaving 21 bases between the germline ends. CDR3 nucleotide sequence: TGCGCCAGCAGCCAAGATCCAGGGGTTGTGGGTACTGAAGCTTTCTTT. The encoded protein is CASSQDPGVVGTEAFF.

J is TRBJ1-1 and V is TRBV28; perhaps TRBD1 as D (6 bases). The V gene lost 7 bases and the J gene lost 3 bases, with 24 bases spanning the gap. There are 17 residues in the CDR3. The germline CDR1 and CDR2 sequences are MDHEN and SYDVKM. The CDR3 loop reads CASTRSRWGQTYTEAFF. CDR3 DNA sequence: TGTGCCAGCACTCGCTCCCGGTGGGGACAAACTTACACTGAAGCTTTCTTT.

This clonotype came up once. This sequence joins TRBV11-2 and TRBJ1-2, with D perhaps matching TRBD1 (6 bases). Between the trimmed V and J ends, which lost 5 bases and 6 bases, there was a span of 10 bases. Looked up from germline, CDR1 is SGHAT and CDR2 is FQNNGV. This CDR3 has 12 amino acids. The CDR3, as DNA: TGTGCCAGCAGCATACAGGGAGATGGCTACACCTTC. Translating gives CASSIQGDGYTF.

There are a few counts of this clonotype. The chain couples TRBV12-3 or TRBV12-4 to TRBJ2-3; TRBD2 agrees at 7 bases. The CDR3 covers 14 residues. With 4 bases clipped from V and 3 bases from J, the junction kept 4 bases outside the gene matches. As DNA, the CDR3 is TGTGCCAGCAGTTCGAGCGGGACGACAGATACGCAGTATTTT. This sequence encodes CASSSSGTTDTQYF.

This clonotype was detected a few times. The rearrangement links TRBV6-2 or TRBV6-3 to TRBJ1-2, with D maybe TRBD1 (6 bases). V was cut by 8 bases and J by 8 bases, with 18 bases left in between. CDR1 MNHEY and CDR2 SVGEGT come from the germline V gene. CDR3 length equals 13 residues. The DNA of the CDR3 is TGTGCCAGCTGGAGAACAGGGCGGCGCGGCTACACCTTC. Protein product: CASWRTGRRGYTF.

The table lists this clonotype with a few counts. The V and J genes are TRBV4-1 and TRBJ2-7; D unclear. This CDR3 spans 13 amino acids. The germline V gene has CDR1 MGHRA and CDR2 YSYEKL. V was cut by 5 bases and J by 5 bases, with 13 bases left in between. The CDR3 coding sequence is TGCGCCAGCAGCGCATTAGGTGGAAACGAGCAGTACTTC. As protein: CASSALGGNEQYF.

This clonotype was seen more than once but under ten times. The chain carries TRBV7-6 and TRBJ2-7, with 12 nucleotides matching TRBD1. V shed 8 bases and J 4 bases; nucleotides not matched to a gene: 6. Germline V CDR1 and CDR2: SGHVS, FNYEAQ. This CDR3 has 14 residues. The CDR3 sequence is CASGRDRGQYEQYF. The CDR3, as DNA: TGTGCCAGCGGCCGGGACAGGGGGCAATACGAGCAGTACTTC. The full variable domain, rest sourced from reference TRBV7-6 and TRBJ2-7, is GAGVSQSPRYKVTKRGQDVALRCDPISGHVSLYWYRQALGQGPEFLTYFNYEAQQDKSGLPNDRFSAERPEGSISTLTIQRTEQRDSAMYRCASGRDRGQYEQYFGPGTRLTVT.

This clonotype was found a few times. The chain combines TRBV12-3 or TRBV12-4 with TRBJ1-3, with D tentatively TRBD1 (6 bases). Trimming left V 5 bases short and J 5 bases short, with 16 bases between. The CDR3 has 15 residues. The CDR3 sequence: CASSPPDSPRNTIYF. For the CDR3, the DNA is TGTGCCAGCAGTCCGCCGGACAGTCCCCGAAACACCATATATTTT.

A few counts support this clonotype. The V and J genes are TRBV7-2 and TRBJ2-2, with D maybe TRBD2 (5 bases). This CDR3 contains 16 residues. Germline assignment: CDR1 SGHTA and CDR2 FQGNSA. Trimming pared 2 bases from V and 2 bases from J, leaving 12 bases between. The CDR3 nucleotides are TGTGCCAGCAGCTTACGGTTAGCGCTTAACACCGGGGAGCTGTTTTTT. Translation gives CASSLRLALNTGELFF.

The V and J genes are TRBV6-5 and TRBJ2-5; 9 bases match TRBD1. With V trimmed by 5 bases and J by 6 bases, 4 bases remained unmatched. The CDR3 runs 13 residues. The germline CDR1 and CDR2 sequences are MNHEY and SVGAGI. The CDR3, as DNA: TGTGCCAGCAGTCAGGACAGGGGACAGACCCAGTACTTC. It codes for CASSQDRGQTQYF.

The V and J genes are TRBV12-3 or TRBV12-4 and TRBJ2-3; TRBD2 matches 8 bases. The junction had 5 bases not matched to a gene; V was cut back by 3 bases and J by 0 bases. CDR3 length: 16 amino acids. Written as DNA, the CDR3 is TGTGCCAGCAGTTTCGTCCCTAGCGGGAGCACAGATACGCAGTATTTT. Its protein product is CASSFVPSGSTDTQYF.

This clonotype was found a few times. The chain has TRBV5-1 and TRBJ2-1; D possibly uses TRBD1 or TRBD2 (6 bases each). V shed 1 base and J shed 8 bases, with 16 bases lying between them. Per germline, CDR1 SGHRS and CDR2 YFSETQ. The CDR3 length is 15 residues. CDR3 sequence reads: CASSLRGWGAHEQFF. CDR3 sequence (DNA): TGCGCCAGCAGCTTGCGCGGATGGGGGGCCCATGAGCAGTTCTTC.

The chain carries TRBV2 and TRBJ2-4; the D is unclear. Germline V gene lookup returns CDR1 SNHLY and CDR2 FYNNEI. This CDR3 has 18 amino acids. Trimming removed 0 bases from V and 0 bases from J, with 15 bases in between. CDR3 residues: CASSEALHGGLAKNIQYF. CDR3 in DNA: TGTGCCAGCAGTGAAGCGCTACACGGCGGTCTAGCCAAAAACATTCAGTACTTC.

This clonotype was observed a few times. V usage is TRBV6-1 and J usage is TRBJ2-4; either TRBD1 or TRBD2 may supply D (5 bases each). The length of the CDR3 is 16 residues. V shed 0 bases and J shed 7 bases, with 16 bases lying between them. CDR1 is MNHNS and CDR2 is SASEGT in the germline V gene. CDR3 sequence reads: CASSEATIAGANIQYF. In DNA form, the CDR3 reads TGTGCCAGCAGTGAAGCCACCATCGCCGGGGCCAACATTCAGTACTTC.

The table lists this clonotype with a few counts. This chain links TRBV27 with TRBJ2-7, with no clear D. The CDR3 covers 12 residues. Germline V lookup: CDR1 MNHEY, CDR2 SMNVEV (reference sequence). Trimming took off 6 bases at V and 2 bases at J, with 8 bases between the two ends. The CDR3 region has the DNA TGTGCCAGCAGGGGCTACACCTACGAGCAGTACTTC. Amino acid sequence: CASRGYTYEQYF.

A few counts support this clonotype. This chain connects TRBV20-1 to TRBJ2-1, with D tentatively TRBD2 (7 bases). Trimming took 1 base from V and 6 from J, leaving 13 bases between them. In germline, CDR1 is DFQATT, CDR2 SNEGSKA (reference sequence). This CDR3 comprises 14 residues. Here the CDR3 DNA reads TGCAGTGCTAGAGGACGGGGGGCGCTCAATGAGCAGTTCTTC. Translated, it gives CSARGRGALNEQFF.